The entry below describes one T cell receptor (beta chain). The antigen is not known. The data derive from a study of cytomegalovirus exposure and HLA in healthy donors. Both 60 Vbeta primers and 13 Jbeta primers went into the PCR. Libraries were prepared by immunoSEQ multiplex PCR; TCRdb keeps only in-frame clonotypes and omits some of them. The sample records around 200,000 clones, over 60% being singletons. Overall study findings and caveats: In a later analysis, TCR beta V- and J-gene trimming was associated with a missense DCLRE1C variant. Later analysis found that TCR beta chains associated with HLA were more clonally expanded than other, equally common chains. Cytomegalovirus-associated status was assigned to about 160 TCR beta chains. V segments that were indistinguishable, TRBV6-2 and TRBV6-3 among them, were omitted from analysis.

CDR1 is MGHDK and CDR2 is SYGVNS in the germline V gene. The germline V and J ends were trimmed by 5 bases and 9 bases, with 20 bases remaining between them. This CDR3 is 15 amino acids long. The clonotype originates from a male donor in good health and CMV-seronegative. The chain is built from TRBV25-1 and TRBJ2-1, with TRBD1 as a possible D gene (5 bases). The specimen was PBMCs. CDR3 nucleotide sequence: TGTGCCAGCAGTCGAATGCGTCTAGGGGTCGGTGAGCAGTTCTTC. This translates into CASSRMRLGVGEQFF.